Only a few counts were recorded for the clone carrying this T cell receptor (beta chain). The data are from a study of shared clonotypes between healthy human individuals. Study in general: Three plates were used per donor for CD4 naive, three for CD4 memory, two for CD8 naive and one for CD8 memory.

The V gene's germline CDR1 is MDHEN and CDR2 SYDVKM. V dropped 7 bases and J dropped 9 bases, with 10 bases sitting between them. The CDR3 runs to 12 residues. The genomic DNA of each subset was split evenly across several immunoSEQ plates. Original handling: ImmunoSEQ gave junction-only sequences without quality scores, so filtering differed. Profiling relied on immunoSEQ multiplex PCR, and the TCRdb table lists in-frame clones only, not all of them. That table is the source of V, J and clone size, and D and trimming were worked out from the DNA. The data hold 2 million or so clones, with less than 95% observed a single time. Terminally differentiated effector memory CD45RA+ cells were excluded by CCR7 positive selection of CD45RO-negative cells. Caucasian adults residing in Nashville, Tennessee made up all the donors.

Sequencing was done on a sample of naive CD8+ T cells sorted from blood. The sequence derives from a man between 18 and 35 years old in good health. The genes are TRBV28 and TRBJ1-6, with a tentative D call TRBD1 (6 bases). CDR3 sequence: CASTRGSSPLHF. In DNA, the CDR3 is TGTGCCAGCACCAGGGGAAGTTCACCCCTCCACTTT.